This paragraph covers one T cell receptor beta chain sequence. The data stem from a study of patients and donors after allogeneic stem cell transplantation. MiXCR, applied by TCRdb to the RT-PCR reads, yields one record per CDR3 protein. The top ten clones hold 11% of a sample with 190,000 or so distinct CDR3 sequences, 38% of them seen once. Looked up from germline, CDR1 is MGHRA and CDR2 is YSYEKL. V lost 3 bases to trimming and J lost 4 bases; unmatched junction nucleotides: 2. This CDR3 region has 16 residues. This chain links TRBV4-1 with TRBJ2-1; TRBD2 agrees at 14 bases. The sequenced material came from blood, either unsorted or a sorted T cell fraction (not recorded which). The clonotype originates from a human donor who was either an allogeneic HSCT recipient or a stem cell or donor lymphocyte infusion donor (not recorded which). It is not recorded whose cells these are; they may come from a transplant donor. The CDR3 loop is CASSHRTSGGYNEQFF. The CDR3 bases are TGCGCCAGCAGCCATCGGACTAGCGGGGGGTACAATGAGCAGTTCTTC.